This T cell receptor beta chain was captured in a study of blood T cell repertoires in COVID-19. Profiling relied on immunoSEQ multiplex PCR, and the TCRdb table lists in-frame clones only, not all of them. The sample includes 390,000 or so clones, roughly 89% of them seen just once. This clonotype originated in a man in his late teens or twenties with active or convalescent COVID-19. Sequencing was carried out using peripheral blood.

The CDR3 sequence is CSVEDRVRSDPRPTQYF. For the CDR3, the DNA is TGCAGCGTTGAAGATCGGGTTAGGAGCGACCCAAGACCCACGCAGTATTTT. The rearrangement uses TRBV29-1 and TRBJ2-3; no clear D. V was cut by 0 bases and J by 9 bases, with 25 bases left in between. The CDR3 loop spans 17 amino acids. The germline V gene encodes CDR1 SQVTM and CDR2 ANQGSEA.